These 26 T cell receptor beta chains came from one sample sequenced in a study of T cells in localized non-small cell lung cancer. Using immunoSEQ multiplex PCR, the repertoire was profiled, and TCRdb retains in-frame clones only, with some absent. Of roughly 70,000 clones in the sample, roughly 90% are singletons; the top ten hold 21%. The sequenced sample was peripheral blood, obtained before any cancer treatment. The origin of the receptors is a male donor at least 60 years old with stage III squamous cell lung carcinoma.

The chain is built from TRBV2 and TRBJ1-5, with D possibly being TRBD1 (6 bases). This CDR3 comprises 14 residues. The V end was cut by 5 bases, the J end by 0 bases, with 8 bases between. CDR1 is SNHLY, CDR2 FYNNEI, per germline. The CDR3 is CASSTGNSNQPQHF. CDR3 coding DNA: TGTGCCAGCAGTACAGGGAATAGCAATCAGCCCCAGCATTTT.

This chain joins TRBV30 and TRBJ2-7, with D perhaps matching TRBD1 or TRBD2 (6 bases each). Trimming took off 2 bases at V and 3 bases at J, with 11 bases between the two ends. The CDR3 runs to 13 residues. Germline V gene lookup returns CDR1 GTSNPN and CDR2 SVGIG (reference sequence). This CDR3 is CAWSRGTLYEQYF. DNA for the CDR3: TGTGCCTGGAGTCGGGGGACACTCTACGAGCAGTACTTC.

V is TRBV9 and J is TRBJ2-2; perhaps D is TRBD1 or TRBD2 (5 bases each). Germline CDR1 and CDR2: SGDLS and YYNGEE. This CDR3 comprises 15 residues. V was cut by 0 bases and J by 4 bases, with 10 bases left in between. The CDR3 nucleotides are TGTGCCAGCAGCGTAGCGCAGGGACCCACCGGGGAGCTGTTTTTT. Its translation: CASSVAQGPTGELFF.

The chain has TRBV7-9 and TRBJ1-1; TRBD1 agrees at 7 bases. V was clipped by 7 bases and J by 8 bases; unmatched bases: 7. The CDR3 loop spans 12 amino acids. Per germline, CDR1 SEHNR and CDR2 FQNEAQ (reference sequence). DNA for the CDR3: TGTGCCAGCACCTTGACAGGGATAGAAGCTTTCTTT. Translation: CASTLTGIEAFF.

The chain uses TRBV4-3 and TRBJ1-4; 9 nucleotides agree with TRBD1. The CDR3 runs 17 residues. V lost 5 bases and J lost 4; bases outside the gene matches: 11. In germline, CDR1 is LGHNA, CDR2 YSLEER. The CDR3: CASSADRGGIGNEKLFF. In DNA form, the CDR3 reads TGCGCCAGCAGCGCGGACAGGGGAGGGATCGGTAATGAAAAACTGTTTTTT.

The rearrangement uses TRBV2 and TRBJ1-3; TRBD1 aligns across 8 bases. V shed 8 bases and J 0 bases; nucleotides not matched to a gene: 3. CDR3 length: 14 amino acids. Germline CDR1 SNHLY, CDR2 FYNNEI. The DNA of the CDR3 is TGTGCCAGCGGGACAGGTTTCTCTGGAAACACCATATATTTT. It encodes CASGTGFSGNTIYF. Full variable domain (outside the CDR3, taken from reference TRBV2 and TRBJ1-3): EPEVTQTPSHQVTQMGQEVILRCVPISNHLYFYWYRQILGQKVEFLVSFYNNEISEKSEIFDDQFSVERPDGSNFTLKIRSTKLEDSAMYFCASGTGFSGNTIYFGEGSWLTVV.

J is TRBJ2-2 and V is TRBV30; 9 positions match TRBD1. CDR3 length: 16 residues. Trimming took 5 bases from V and 2 from J; bases not matched to a gene: 9. Germline V gene data show CDR1 as GTSNPN and CDR2 as SVGIG (reference sequence). The CDR3 DNA is TGTGCCTGGGCCAGGGACAGGGTCCGTAACACCGGGGAGCTGTTTTTT. This codes for CAWARDRVRNTGELFF.

The chain is built from TRBV2 and TRBJ2-5; 8 bases are a match to TRBD1. The CDR3 loop spans 13 amino acids. Germline CDR1 reads SNHLY; CDR2 reads FYNNEI. The junction had 5 bases not matched to a gene; V was cut back by 6 bases and J by 5 bases. The CDR3: CASRPRGLETQYF. DNA for the CDR3: TGTGCCAGCAGGCCCAGGGGGCTGGAGACCCAGTACTTC.

V usage is TRBV5-8 and J usage is TRBJ1-5; 9 bases fit TRBD1. Trimming cost V 5 bases and J 1 base; bases outside gene matches: 7. Germline V gives CDR1 SGHTS, CDR2 YDEGEE. This CDR3 contains 16 residues. This CDR3 reads CASRGFGTGSNQPQHF. Written as DNA, the CDR3 is TGTGCCAGCAGGGGATTTGGGACAGGGAGCAATCAGCCCCAGCATTTT.

The genes are TRBV5-4 and TRBJ2-2, with 7 bases fitting TRBD1. The length of the CDR3 is 16 residues. Germline CDR1 and CDR2: SGHNT and YYREEE (reference sequence). J gave up 6 bases and V 6 bases, and 14 bases lay outside the gene matches. This chain's CDR3 is CASNHIGTDSAGELFF. CDR3 nucleotide sequence: TGTGCCAGCAACCATATCGGGACAGATAGTGCCGGGGAGCTGTTTTTT.

The chain recombines TRBV5-4 with TRBJ2-5, with D perhaps TRBD2 (6 bases). V was pared by 1 base and J by 1 base, with 17 bases between. This CDR3 region has 17 residues. The germline gives CDR1 SGHNT, CDR2 YYREEE (reference sequence). CDR3 residues: CASSLPQGRGSQETQYF. Written as DNA, the CDR3 is TGTGCCAGCAGCTTGCCCCAAGGGCGGGGTAGCCAAGAGACCCAGTACTTC.

The V and J genes are TRBV19 and TRBJ2-1, with 10 bases aligning to TRBD1. V lost 3 bases, J lost 7 bases, and 9 bases stayed unmatched. The CDR3 consists of 16 residues. Germline V gene sequence: CDR1 LNHDA, CDR2 SQIVND (reference sequence). This chain's CDR3 is CASSMDRQGAVNEQFF. In DNA form, the CDR3 reads TGTGCCAGTAGTATGGACCGACAGGGGGCTGTAAATGAGCAGTTCTTC.

V and J are TRBV7-6 and TRBJ2-4; no clear D gene. Germline lookup yields CDR1 SGHVS and CDR2 FNYEAQ. The CDR3 spans 13 residues. V was pared by 5 bases and J by 4 bases, with 9 bases between. The CDR3 sequence: CASSPNAKNIQYF. In nucleotides, the CDR3 is TGTGCCAGCAGCCCTAACGCTAAAAACATTCAGTACTTC.

J is TRBJ1-3 and V is TRBV6-6, with D maybe TRBD1 (5 bases). CDR1 is MNHNY and CDR2 is SVGAGI in the germline V gene (reference sequence). The CDR3 has 14 amino acids. The V end was cut by 6 bases, the J end by 0 bases, with 9 bases between. CDR3 in amino acids: CASSGQSSGNTIYF. In DNA, the CDR3 is TGTGCCAGCAGCGGACAAAGCTCTGGAAACACCATATATTTT.

The V gene is TRBV4-2, the J gene TRBJ2-5; 12 nucleotides agree with TRBD2. The CDR3 has 15 amino acids. The ends lost 4 bases at V and 1 base at J; junction bases unmatched: 1. The germline gives CDR1 LGHNA, CDR2 YNFKEQ. DNA of the CDR3: TGTGCCAGCAGCCGGACTAGCGGGATCCAAGAGACCCAGTACTTC. This sequence encodes CASSRTSGIQETQYF.

The chain links TRBV20-1 to TRBJ2-2; D not resolved. The CDR3 is 10 residues long. The ends were cut back, 2 bases at V and 8 bases at J, with 3 bases in the middle. Looked up from germline, CDR1 is DFQATT and CDR2 is SNEGSKA (reference sequence). The CDR3 sequence is CSARRGELFF. CDR3 nucleotide sequence: TGCAGTGCTAGAAGGGGGGAGCTGTTTTTT.

This chain connects TRBV4-3 to TRBJ1-4; D is ambiguous. V lost 3 bases to trimming and J lost 6 bases, with 11 bases between them. The CDR3 runs to 14 residues. Looked up from germline, CDR1 is LGHNA and CDR2 is YSLEER. The CDR3 loop is CASSQGTRDEKLFF. The DNA for the CDR3 is TGCGCCAGCAGCCAGGGCACCAGAGATGAAAAACTGTTTTTT.

The genes are TRBV5-1 and TRBJ2-3; D perhaps matches TRBD1 (5 bases). The CDR3 extends over 14 amino acids. Germline CDR1 and CDR2: SGHRS and YFSETQ. V shed 5 bases and J shed 0 bases, with 10 bases lying between them. The chain's CDR3 is CASRTDSSTDTQYF. CDR3 DNA sequence: TGCGCCAGCAGGACCGACAGTAGCACAGATACGCAGTATTTT.

This clone occurred a few times. The chain uses TRBV6-4 and TRBJ2-6, with unresolved D. The CDR3 loop spans 14 amino acids. Germline V CDR1 and CDR2: MRHNA, SNTAGT. V lost 0 bases and J lost 4, with 4 bases in between. The CDR3 protein is CASSDSEGANVLTF. In DNA form, the CDR3 reads TGTGCCAGCAGTGACTCGGAGGGGGCCAACGTCCTGACTTTC.

This chain links TRBV27 with TRBJ2-3; 8 bases map to TRBD2. This CDR3 contains 15 residues. The trim removed 2 bases at V and 6 bases at J, leaving 7 bases unmatched. The V gene's germline CDR1 is MNHEY and CDR2 SMNVEV (reference sequence). CDR3 loop: CASSLRWSGGDTQYF. In nucleotides, the CDR3 is TGTGCCAGCAGTTTAAGGTGGAGCGGGGGCGATACGCAGTATTTT.

The chain employs TRBV11-2 and TRBJ2-5; D call uncertain. V was clipped by 0 bases and J by 2 bases, with 10 bases between them. This CDR3 has 15 amino acids. CDR1 is SGHAT, CDR2 FQNNGV, per germline. In nucleotides, the CDR3 is TGTGCCAGCAGCTTAGATCCTCTAGAACAAGAGACCCAGTACTTC. Translated: CASSLDPLEQETQYF.

This clone has a single count. V usage is TRBV7-9 and J usage is TRBJ2-1; D not resolved. This CDR3 spans 13 amino acids. CDR1 is SEHNR, CDR2 FQNEAQ, per germline (reference sequence). The germline V and J ends were trimmed by 0 bases and 9 bases, with 9 bases remaining between them. The CDR3 reads CASSLASAGEQFF. DNA of the CDR3: TGTGCCAGCAGCTTAGCTTCTGCTGGTGAGCAGTTCTTC.

This rearrangement joins TRBV7-2 to TRBJ2-1; 8 nucleotides align to TRBD2. This CDR3 has 15 amino acids. CDR1 and CDR2 from the germline V gene are SGHTA and FQGNSA. The V gene end was trimmed by 5 bases and the J gene end by 10 bases; junction bases not matched to a gene: 13. CDR3: CASSDLAGYAGEQFF. Here the CDR3 DNA reads TGTGCCAGCAGCGACTTAGCGGGGTACGCAGGAGAGCAGTTCTTC. Full variable domain (outside the CDR3, taken from reference TRBV7-2 and TRBJ2-1): GAGVSQSPSNKVTEKGKDVELRCDPISGHTALYWYRQSLGQGLEFLIYFQGNSAPDKSGLPSDRFSAERTGGSVSTLTIQRTQQEDSAVYLCASSDLAGYAGEQFFGPGTRLTVL.

The J gene is TRBJ1-1, the V gene TRBV12-5, with D unclear. Germline V CDR1 and CDR2: LGHNT, FRNRAP. Trimming stripped 3 bases from V and 10 bases from J, with 12 bases between. The CDR3 contains 12 residues. The CDR3 DNA follows: TGTGCTAGTGGTTTATTGAGGATGGGAGCTTTCTTT. It codes for CASGLLRMGAFF.

This clone showed up just a few times. V and J are TRBV13 and TRBJ1-4, with 7 bases identical to TRBD1. Per the germline V gene, CDR1 is PRHDT and CDR2 is FYEKMQ (reference sequence). This CDR3 comprises 15 residues. The ends lost 0 bases at V and 5 bases at J; junction bases unmatched: 3. The CDR3 region is CASSLGVGGNEKLFF. In nucleotides, the CDR3 is TGTGCCAGCAGCTTAGGAGTAGGGGGCAATGAAAAACTGTTTTTT.

This rearrangement joins TRBV6-5 to TRBJ2-5; a weak D match, TRBD1 (6 bases). Per germline, CDR1 MNHEY and CDR2 SVGAGI. The V end lost 0 bases, the J end lost 3 bases, and 14 bases lay between the germline ends. The CDR3 has 16 amino acids. CDR3 nucleotide sequence: TGTGCCAGCAGTTACTCCCTAGCAACAGGGAAAGAGACCCAGTACTTC. Translated, it gives CASSYSLATGKETQYF.